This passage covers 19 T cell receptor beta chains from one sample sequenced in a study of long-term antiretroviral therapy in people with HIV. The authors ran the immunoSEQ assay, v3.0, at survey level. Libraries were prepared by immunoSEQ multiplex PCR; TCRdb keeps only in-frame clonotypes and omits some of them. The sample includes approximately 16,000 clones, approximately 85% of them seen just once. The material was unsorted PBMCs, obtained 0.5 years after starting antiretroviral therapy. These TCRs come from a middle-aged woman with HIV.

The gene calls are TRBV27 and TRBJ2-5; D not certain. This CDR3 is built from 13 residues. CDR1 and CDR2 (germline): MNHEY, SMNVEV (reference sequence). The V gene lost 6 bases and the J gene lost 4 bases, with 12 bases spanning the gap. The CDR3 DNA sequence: TGTGCCAGCAGGGGAATCGTCGGAGAGACCCAGTACTTC. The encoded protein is CASRGIVGETQYF.

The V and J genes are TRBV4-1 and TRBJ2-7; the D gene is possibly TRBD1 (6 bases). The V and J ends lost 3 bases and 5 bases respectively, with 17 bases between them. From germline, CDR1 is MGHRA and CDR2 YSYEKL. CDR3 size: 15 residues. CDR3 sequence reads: CASSQQGTPGHEQYF. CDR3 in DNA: TGCGCCAGCAGCCAGCAGGGGACCCCGGGCCACGAGCAGTACTTC.

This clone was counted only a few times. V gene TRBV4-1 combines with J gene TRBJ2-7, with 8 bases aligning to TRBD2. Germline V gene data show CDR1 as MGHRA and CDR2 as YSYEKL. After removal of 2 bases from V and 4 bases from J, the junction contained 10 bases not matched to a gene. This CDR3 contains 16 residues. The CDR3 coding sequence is TGCGCCAGCAGCCAAATACTGACTAGCGAGGGGTACGAGCAGTACTTC. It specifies CASSQILTSEGYEQYF.

This CDR3 reads CASSPRSNEKLFF. CDR3 DNA: TGTGCCAGCTCACCAAGGAGTAATGAAAAACTGTTTTTT. J is TRBJ1-4 and V is TRBV18; D call uncertain. CDR3 length equals 13 residues. V was cut by 2 bases and J by 4 bases, with 5 bases left in between. Germline V gene data show CDR1 as KGHSH and CDR2 as LQKENI. The full variable domain, its missing parts supplied by reference TRBV18 and TRBJ1-4, is NAGVMQNPRHLVRRRGQEARLRCSPMKGHSHVYWYRQLPEEGLKFMVYLQKENIIDESGMPKERFSAEFPKEGPSILRIQQVVRGDSAAYFCASSPRSNEKLFFGSGTQLSVL.

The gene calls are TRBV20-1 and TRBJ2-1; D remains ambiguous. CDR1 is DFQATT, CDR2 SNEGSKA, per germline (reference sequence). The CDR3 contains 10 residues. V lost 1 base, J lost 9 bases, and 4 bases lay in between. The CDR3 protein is CSARGAEQFF. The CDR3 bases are TGCAGTGCTAGAGGTGCTGAGCAGTTCTTC.

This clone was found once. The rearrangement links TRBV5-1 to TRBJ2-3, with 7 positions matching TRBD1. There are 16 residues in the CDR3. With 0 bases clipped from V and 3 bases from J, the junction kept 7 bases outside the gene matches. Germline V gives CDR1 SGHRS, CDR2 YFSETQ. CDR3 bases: TGCGCCAGCAGCTTGGGGGACAGACTTTTAACAGATACGCAGTATTTT. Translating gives CASSLGDRLLTDTQYF.

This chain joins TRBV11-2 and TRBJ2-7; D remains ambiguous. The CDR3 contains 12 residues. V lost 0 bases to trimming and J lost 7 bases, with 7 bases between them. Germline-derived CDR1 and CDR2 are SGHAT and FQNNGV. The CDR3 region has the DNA TGTGCCAGCAGCTTAGATAGCCGTGAGCAGTACTTC. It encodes CASSLDSREQYF.

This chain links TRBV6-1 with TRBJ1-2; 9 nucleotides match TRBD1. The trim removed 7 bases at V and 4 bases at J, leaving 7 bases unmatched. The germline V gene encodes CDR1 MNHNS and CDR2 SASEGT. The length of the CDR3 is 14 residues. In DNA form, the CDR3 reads TGTGCCAGCACCCGGGACAGGGAGATCTATGGCTACACCTTC. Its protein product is CASTRDREIYGYTF.

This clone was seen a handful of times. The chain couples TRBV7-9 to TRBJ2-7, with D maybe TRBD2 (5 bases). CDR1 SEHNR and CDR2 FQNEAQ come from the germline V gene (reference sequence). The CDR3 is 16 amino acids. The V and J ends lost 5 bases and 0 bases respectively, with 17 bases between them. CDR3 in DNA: TGTGCCAGCAGCGCCAGGCTCTCGGGGTCCTCCTACGAGCAGTACTTC. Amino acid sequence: CASSARLSGSSYEQYF. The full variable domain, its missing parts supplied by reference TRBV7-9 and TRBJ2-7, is DTGVSQNPRHKITKRGQNVTFRCDPISEHNRLYWYRQTLGQGPEFLTYFQNEAQLEKSRLLSDRFSAERPKGSFSTLEIQRTEQGDSAMYLCASSARLSGSSYEQYFGPGTRLTVT.

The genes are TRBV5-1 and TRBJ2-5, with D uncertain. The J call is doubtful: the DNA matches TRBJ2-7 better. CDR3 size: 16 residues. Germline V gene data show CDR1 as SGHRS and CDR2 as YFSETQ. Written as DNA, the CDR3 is TGCGCCAGCAGCTTGTTGGTCGGAGACCCCTCCTACGAGCAGTACTTC. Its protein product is CASSLLVGDPSYEQYF.

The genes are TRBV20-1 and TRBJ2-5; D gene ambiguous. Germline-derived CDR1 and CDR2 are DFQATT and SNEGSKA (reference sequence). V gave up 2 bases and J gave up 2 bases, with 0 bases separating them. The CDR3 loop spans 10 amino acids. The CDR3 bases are TGCAGTGCTAGACAAGAGACCCAGTACTTC. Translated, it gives CSARQETQYF.

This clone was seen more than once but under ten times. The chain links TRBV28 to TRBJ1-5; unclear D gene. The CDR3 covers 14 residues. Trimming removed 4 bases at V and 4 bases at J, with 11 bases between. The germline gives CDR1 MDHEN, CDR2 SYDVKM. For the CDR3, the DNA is TGTGCCAGCAGTTCGCTGGGGATTAATCAGCCCCAGCATTTT. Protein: CASSSLGINQPQHF.

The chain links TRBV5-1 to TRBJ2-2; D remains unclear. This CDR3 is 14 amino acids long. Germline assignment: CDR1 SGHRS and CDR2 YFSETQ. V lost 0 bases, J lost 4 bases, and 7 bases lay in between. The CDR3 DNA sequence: TGCGCCAGCAGCTTGGGGCGTATCACCGGGGAGCTGTTTTTT. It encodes CASSLGRITGELFF.

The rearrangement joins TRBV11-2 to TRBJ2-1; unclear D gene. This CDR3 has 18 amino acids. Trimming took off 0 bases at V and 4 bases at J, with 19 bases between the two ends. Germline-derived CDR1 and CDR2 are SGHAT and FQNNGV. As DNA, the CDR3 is TGTGCCAGCAGCTTAGATCGATACGGCCTGGCGGAGTACAATGAGCAGTTCTTC. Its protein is CASSLDRYGLAEYNEQFF.

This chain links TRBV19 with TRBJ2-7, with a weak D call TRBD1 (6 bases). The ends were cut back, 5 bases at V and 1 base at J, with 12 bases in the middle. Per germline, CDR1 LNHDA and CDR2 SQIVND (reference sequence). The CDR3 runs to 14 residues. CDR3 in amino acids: CASSLGAGSYEQYF. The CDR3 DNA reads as TGTGCCAGTAGTCTGGGGGCCGGTTCCTACGAGCAGTACTTC.

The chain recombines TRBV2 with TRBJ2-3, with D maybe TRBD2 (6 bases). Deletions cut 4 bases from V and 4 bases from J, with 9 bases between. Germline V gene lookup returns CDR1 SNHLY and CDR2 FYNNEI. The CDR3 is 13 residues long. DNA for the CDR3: TGTGCCAGCAGTGGACCGGGAGCAGATACGCAGTATTTT. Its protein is CASSGPGADTQYF.

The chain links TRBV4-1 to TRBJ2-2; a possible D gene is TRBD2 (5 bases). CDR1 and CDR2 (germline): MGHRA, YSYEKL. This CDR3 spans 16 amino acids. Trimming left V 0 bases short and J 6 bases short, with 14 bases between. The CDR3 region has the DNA TGCGCCAGCAGCCAAGATCATAAGGGAGAGGCCGGGGAGCTGTTTTTT. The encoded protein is CASSQDHKGEAGELFF.

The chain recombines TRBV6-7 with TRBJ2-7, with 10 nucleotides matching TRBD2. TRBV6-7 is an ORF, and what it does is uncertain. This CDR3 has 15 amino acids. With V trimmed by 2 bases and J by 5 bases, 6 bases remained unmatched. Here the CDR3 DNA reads TGTGCCAGCAGTTACACACTAGCGGGAAGGGACGAGCAGTACTTC. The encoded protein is CASSYTLAGRDEQYF.

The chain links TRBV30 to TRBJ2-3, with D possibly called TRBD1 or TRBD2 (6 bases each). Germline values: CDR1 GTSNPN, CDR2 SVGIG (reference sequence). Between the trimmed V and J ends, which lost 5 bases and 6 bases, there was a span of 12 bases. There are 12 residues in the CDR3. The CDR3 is CAWSGGGDTQYF. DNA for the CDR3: TGTGCCTGGTCTGGAGGGGGGGATACGCAGTATTTT.